This T cell receptor (beta chain) comes out of a study of cytomegalovirus exposure and HLA in healthy donors (dated by TCRdb to about 2017). The study in broad terms: An earlier analysis of more than 550 of the donors reported about 260 Gb of sequence data and 95 million to 120 million unique TCR beta sequences obtained from about 180 million T cells. Because of strong linkage in the cohort, roughly five DR-DQ haplotypes were treated as single units for association and clustering. To study patterns of TCR occurrence, a later analysis re-analyzed previously published TCR beta repertoires from 600 to 750 donors and added high-resolution HLA genotyping. The number of typed donors differed by locus: roughly 629-640 for A, B, C, DRB1 and DQB1; 500 to 550 for DQA1; approximately 600 for DPA1; and around 490 for DPB1. Among around 400 genotyped donors of the cohort, an average of about 240,000 unique TCR beta nucleotide sequences was sequenced per donor, of which 15% to 20% were non-productive. An early release covering approximately 600 HLA-typed donors comprised 250 to 350 gigabases of sequencing data and 85 million or so unique TCR sequences. Donor age, sex, ethnicity and CMV serostatus were compiled together with the repertoire data. Both class I and class II loci were covered by HLA typing, at four-digit resolution. Using immunosequencing, the study profiled T cell repertoires from around 680 subjects and related those repertoires to cytomegalovirus serostatus. Rather than drawing on any new phenotypic data, the later analysis identified candidate immune exposures from TCR beta sequences and the way those sequences occurred across donors. In an earlier analysis of around 540 of the donors, high-throughput TCR beta sequencing was used to judge whether each TCR beta V gene segment behaved as functional or pseudogenic. The study aimed to test whether cataloging public T cell receptors could reveal signatures of past pathogen exposure. Of the approximately 400 genotyped donors, approximately 80% fell in the genetic ancestry cluster associated with self-reported Caucasian donors. In a later genetic analysis, genome-wide SNP genotypes for about 60% of the 666 donors were used, and that subset was treated as a discovery cohort. To predict cytomegalovirus infection status, the study brought together high-throughput TCR immunosequencing, statistical association of individual TCRs with disease status, and machine learning. Every repertoire in the discovery cohort had been generated on one and the same sequencing platform. A separate validation cohort of about 110 different subjects was used in addition to the roughly 640-subject first cohort. The full study reports these points: For the cohort, immune exposure information was limited to CMV serostatus. A later genetic analysis reported fewer N-insertions in productive TCRs among donors in an Asian-associated ancestry cluster than the roughly 620-donor mean. When HLA alleles, especially DR and DQ, strongly co-occurred, attributing TCR associations to individual alleles was difficult. In vitro tests confirmed that a few of the cytomegalovirus-associated TCR beta chains recognize cytomegalovirus antigens. A cluster of highly shared sequence variants was judged likely to represent a technical artifact of the sequencing pipeline. Some IMGT-functional V segments, including TRBV6-2 and TRBV6-3, could not be told apart with the 87-base-pair reads, so those segments were excluded. Compared with equally common non-associated chains, HLA-associated TCR beta chains in a later analysis were more clonally expanded and had lower generation probabilities. The cohort was sequenced for TCR beta chains only, and without alpha or paired-chain data the features that could be detected were limited. Because counts were too low, about 18 rarely observed V segments, including chromosome 9 orphons, were excluded from the earlier analysis of fewer than 650 of the donors. At a false discovery rate of 0.05, a later analysis linked about 16,000 TCR beta sequences to specific HLA alleles. V-gene and J-gene trimming of TCR beta chains was associated with a missense DCLRE1C variant in a later genetic analysis, and the association was replicated in an independent cohort. Correlated functional status among segregating V segments might reflect linkage disequilibrium, but an unknown experimental factor could not be ruled out. The study listed 150 to 200 TCR beta chains as associated with cytomegalovirus. While some public TCRs were present in many individuals, most TCR sequences turned up only very rarely across donors. A later analysis reported that several top co-occurrence clusters appeared linked to parvovirus B19, influenza, CMV and Epstein-Barr virus. In an earlier analysis of approximately 590 of the donors, most TCR beta V segments appeared in productive rearrangements about 87% or about 30% of the time, broadly matching IMGT annotations. Sequencing depth was assumed to be roughly uniform across donors in the presence/absence analyses, though that assumption may not hold. A later analysis found that most CMV-associated TCR beta chains appeared HLA-restricted, with HLA associations seemingly driven largely by CMV exposure. The classifier was reported to diagnose cytomegalovirus status with high specificity and sensitivity in both the original and validation cohorts. A further reported finding was that TCR beta sequences accurately predicted the HLA-A and HLA-B alleles for most subjects in the first cohort. The authors suggested that the approach could potentially be generalized to other disease states and immunological phenotypes. In a later analysis, the rate of TCR association differed among HLA loci, with DRB1 alleles having the most associated TCRs and HLA-C alleles having the fewest. Because some donors lacked HLA typing at each locus, the association tests relied only on the typed subset.

Details on this clone: Its antigen is still unknown. It has no much larger one-base neighbor in the sample; base qualities were not kept.

The cohort comprised fewer than 700 healthy bone marrow donors. All cohort members were sampled while nominally healthy, although unrecorded immune exposures were likely present. The donor tested CMV seronegative and was one of the 352 seronegative cohort members. A peripheral blood sample was collected from each donor, and TCR beta sequencing was performed on peripheral blood mononuclear cells. The Qiagen DNeasy Blood Extraction Kit was used to extract genomic DNA from the blood cell samples. Library creation used the immunoSEQ multiplex PCR assay. The multiplex PCR relied on a mix of 60 forward primers for TCR Vbeta segments and 13 reverse primers for TCR Jbeta segments. The CDR3 region of rearranged TCR beta genes was amplified from genomic DNA by a multiplex PCR assay. The Illumina HiSeq System was used to sequence the amplified TCR beta libraries as 87-base-pair reads. Per the source publication's procedure: Across the 670 or so repertoires, a later analysis counted roughly 77 million unique TCR beta chains, 8.5 million to 12 million of which were shared by at least two donors. Raw reads were error-corrected and collapsed into unique sequences by a nearest-neighbor algorithm in which closely related sequences were merged to remove PCR and sequencing errors. To assign V, D and J gene segments, CDR3 sequences were aligned to IMGT reference sequences. For a sequence to be retained, at least a six-nucleotide match to both a V gene segment and a J gene segment was required. A rearrangement was called productive if the CDR3 had no stop codons and remained in frame with V and J, and every other rearrangement was called non-productive. CDR3 was defined by IMGT convention, running from the second conserved V-encoded cysteine to the conserved J-encoded phenylalanine. In an earlier analysis of roughly 580 of the donors, sequences lacking an unambiguous match to a single V gene segment were excluded. In an earlier analysis of 450 to 750 of the donors, a V segment was called functional when productive rearrangements were above 56.7%, and segregating when the standard deviation between donors exceeded 5%. A statistical classification framework was built for diagnosing cytomegalovirus status from the catalog of TCR beta chain sequences. A later analysis assigned V and J genes by comparing TCR nucleotide sequences with IMGT/GENE-DB human TR gene sequences. Using the TCRdist pipeline, a later analysis assigned CDR3 sequences along with most-parsimonious VDJ recombination scenarios. In a later analysis, each TCR beta chain was defined by its CDR3 amino acid sequence together with its V-gene family, and reads without a unique V-gene family were excluded. As a way to deal with suspected cross-contamination and a sequencing artifact, a later analysis dropped 450 to 600 nucleotide sequences that were highly shared and had low generation probability. A later analysis calculated a clonal expansion index for each public chain from normalized within-repertoire ranks of inferred template counts. In a later analysis, generation probabilities were computed using a VDJ recombination model fitted to out-of-frame rearrangements, and the results were checked against IGoR. In a later analysis, TCR-TCR, TCR-HLA and TCR-CMV co-occurrence was scored with hypergeometric tests, and a repertoire-size bias correction was applied to TCR pairs. A later analysis estimated false discovery rates by permuting HLA or CMV assignments 20 times. In a later analysis, co-occurring TCRs were grouped with DBSCAN, and TCRdist sequence similarity was added when clustering was performed within HLA-allele-positive subsets. Repertoires with fewer than 30,000 or more than 120,000 public chains were left out of co-occurrence clustering, as were a few repertoires with anomalous nucleotide sharing. Here the immuneACCESS table is served through TCRdb, limited to in-frame sequences with V and J called. Missing clones are a known gap in these copies; in checked studies unresolved V genes cover under half, and the rest lacks a known reason. The V and J calls and clone size are taken from that table; D and trimming were inferred from the DNA. For this sample there are 100,000 to 150,000 clones; 80% appear just once. In total, the top ten clones hold 1% of the sample.

The germline V gene gives CDR1 as SGHRS and CDR2 as YFSETQ. After removal of 3 bases from V and 6 bases from J, the junction retains 5 bases not matched to a gene. Including cysteine and phenylalanine, the CDR3 has 14 amino acids. Of all the DNA, just the CDR3 is kept, 42 bases in frame from base 1. The sample consisted of PBMCs. The TCR comes from a middle-aged man in good health and CMV-seronegative. The rearranged chain carries TRBV5-1 and TRBJ2-7, with TRBD1 identical over 11 junction bases. In nucleotide form, the sequence is TGCGCCAGCAGCTGGACAGGGGGCGGGGTCGAGCAGTACTTC. It specifies CASSWTGGGVEQYF.